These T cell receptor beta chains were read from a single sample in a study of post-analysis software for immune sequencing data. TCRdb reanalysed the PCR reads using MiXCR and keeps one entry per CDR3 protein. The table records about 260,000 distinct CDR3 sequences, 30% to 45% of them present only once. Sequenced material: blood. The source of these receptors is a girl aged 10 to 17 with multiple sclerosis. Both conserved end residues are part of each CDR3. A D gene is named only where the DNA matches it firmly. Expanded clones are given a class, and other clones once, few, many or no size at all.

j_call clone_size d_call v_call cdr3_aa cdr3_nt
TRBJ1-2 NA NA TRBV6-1 CASREARGYGYTF TGTGCCAGCAGGGAAGCGCGGGGCTATGGCTACACCTTC
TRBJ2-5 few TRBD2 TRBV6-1 CASRISSGSAQETQYF TGTGCCAGCAGGATTTCTAGCGGGAGCGCCCAAGAGACCCAGTACTTC
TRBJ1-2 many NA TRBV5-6 CASSLDRGYTF TGTGCCAGCAGTCTGGACAGAGGCTACACCTTC
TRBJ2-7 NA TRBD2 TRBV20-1 CSASSPGLATYEQYF TGCAGTGCTAGTTCCCCAGGACTAGCGACCTACGAGCAGTACTTC
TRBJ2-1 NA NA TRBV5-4 CASRTPGAGEQFF TGTGCCAGCAGAACCCCCGGGGCCGGTGAGCAGTTCTTC
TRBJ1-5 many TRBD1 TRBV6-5 CASRPTPRQGNQPQHF TGTGCCAGCAGACCTACCCCTCGACAGGGAAATCAGCCCCAGCATTTT
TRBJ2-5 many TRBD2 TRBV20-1 CSGGSSGGAAETQYF TGCAGTGGTGGTTCGAGCGGGGGGGCGGCGGAGACCCAGTACTTC
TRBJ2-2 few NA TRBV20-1 CSARLAHNTGELFF TGCAGTGCTCGACTGGCCCATAACACCGGGGAGCTGTTTTTT
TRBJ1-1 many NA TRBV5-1 CASSLERGRTEAFF TGCGCCAGCAGCCTGGAGAGGGGTCGGACTGAAGCTTTCTTT
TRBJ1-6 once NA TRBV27 CTSSSNNSPLHF TGTACCAGCAGTTCTAATAATTCACCCCTCCACTTT
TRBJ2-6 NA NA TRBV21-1 CASAGTGGAGANVLTF TGTGCCTCCGCCGGGACAGGGGGCGCTGGGGCCAACGTCCTGACTTTC
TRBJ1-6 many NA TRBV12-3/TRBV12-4 CASRLTGTHNSPLHF TGTGCCAGCAGACTTACAGGGACCCATAATTCACCCCTCCACTTT
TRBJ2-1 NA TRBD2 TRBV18 CASSPTSGRNYNEQFF TGTGCCAGCTCACCTACTAGCGGGCGGAACTACAATGAGCAGTTCTTC
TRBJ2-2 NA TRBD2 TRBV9 CASSFGGGKTGELFF TGTGCCAGCAGCTTCGGGGGGGGAAAGACCGGGGAGCTGTTTTTT
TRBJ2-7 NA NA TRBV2 CASRVDPAYEQYF TGTGCCAGCAGAGTCGACCCAGCCTACGAGCAGTACTTC
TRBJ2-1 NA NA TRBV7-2 CASSINRVGPIEQFF TGTGCCAGCAGCATCAACAGGGTTGGGCCAATTGAGCAGTTCTTC
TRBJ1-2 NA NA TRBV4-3 CASSQELQGLYGYTF TGCGCCAGCAGCCAAGAGTTACAGGGCCTCTATGGCTACACCTTC
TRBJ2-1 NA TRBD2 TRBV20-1 CSANSGLAGGKETQFF TGCAGTGCTAACTCGGGGCTAGCGGGGGGGAAGGAGACCCAGTTCTTC
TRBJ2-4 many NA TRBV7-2 CASSPVTRLAKNIQYF TGTGCCAGCAGCCCCGTGACTAGACTAGCCAAAAACATTCAGTACTTC
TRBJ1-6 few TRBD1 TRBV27 CASSYRQGNSPLHF TGTGCCAGCAGCTACCGACAGGGAAACTCACCCCTCCACTTT
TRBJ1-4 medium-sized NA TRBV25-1 CASSESTSLAEYEKLFF TGTGCCAGCAGTGAATCCACCAGCCTCGCCGAATATGAAAAACTGTTTTTT
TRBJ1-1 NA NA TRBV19 CASSIGTEMNTEAFF TGTGCCAGTAGTATTGGGACGGAGATGAACACTGAAGCTTTCTTT
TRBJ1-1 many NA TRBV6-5 CASRRDMLSSEAFF TGTGCCAGCCGGAGGGACATGCTTAGCTCTGAAGCTTTCTTT
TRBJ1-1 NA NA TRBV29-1 CSVEPRAAGTEAFF TGCAGCGTTGAGCCTCGAGCGGCGGGGACTGAAGCTTTCTTT
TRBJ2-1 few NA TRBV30 CAATASEGDEQFF TGTGCCGCGACGGCTAGTGAGGGGGATGAGCAGTTCTTC
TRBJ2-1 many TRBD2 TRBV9 CASAPPGLASGNEQFF TGTGCCAGCGCCCCTCCGGGACTAGCTTCGGGGAATGAGCAGTTCTTC
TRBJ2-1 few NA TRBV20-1 CSAHNNEQFF TGCAGTGCTCACAACAATGAGCAGTTCTTC
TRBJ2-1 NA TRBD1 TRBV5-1 CASSLGDRDANEQFF TGCGCCAGCAGCTTGGGGGACAGGGACGCCAATGAGCAGTTCTTC
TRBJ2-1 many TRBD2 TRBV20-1 CSASDLAGGPGGEQFF TGCAGTGCTAGTGACCTAGCGGGAGGGCCGGGGGGTGAGCAGTTCTTC
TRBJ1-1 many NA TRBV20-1 CSASGPGDNTEAFF TGCAGTGCCTCGGGGCCGGGGGATAACACTGAAGCTTTCTTT
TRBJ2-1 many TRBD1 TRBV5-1 CASSSRQGGPYNEQFF TGCGCCAGCAGCTCCCGACAGGGGGGACCCTACAATGAGCAGTTCTTC
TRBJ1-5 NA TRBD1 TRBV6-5 CASTKYPGQGVVQPQHF TGTGCCAGCACAAAATATCCGGGACAGGGAGTTGTTCAGCCCCAGCATTTT